The clone carrying this TCR beta chain has a count of ten or more. Its antigen is not known. The data stem from a study of early T cells in non-severe SARS-CoV-2 infection. Study as a whole: Sequencing targeted bulk RNA from unsorted whole blood, leaving chains unpaired.

Study-wide findings and caveats: VDJdb matching skewed toward anti-spike CD8 responses, missing private and CD4 specificities.

Individual cDNA molecules received unique molecular identifiers. TCRdb called the 5' RACE reads again in MiXCR, with one record for every CDR3 protein. The sample includes tens of thousands of distinct CDR3 sequences, 8.9% of them seen just once. Germline V lookup: CDR1 MNHEY, CDR2 SVGEGT. Trimming removed 4 bases from V and 0 bases from J, with 6 bases in between. CDR3 length equals 13 residues. This TCR was sampled from an adult who was a healthcare worker with PCR-confirmed SARS-CoV-2 infection or an uninfected control (not recorded which). The rearrangement uses TRBV6-2 or TRBV6-3 and TRBJ1-1; no definite D call. Material: whole blood. In DNA form, the CDR3 reads TGTGCCAGCAGTTTCACGGTGAACACTGAAGCTTTCTTT. Protein sequence: CASSFTVNTEAFF.